This T cell receptor beta chain is from a study of vaccination effects on CD4 cells after COVID-19. Study at large: Participants completed two doses of the BNT162b2 or mRNA-1273 vaccine.

Ahead of sequencing, the ViraFEST assay grew antigen-specific CD4+ T cells using viral peptide pools. With more than nine days of culture completed, CD4+ T cells were isolated. Prior SARS-CoV-2 infection was absent in the vaccine recipients, as shown by negative nucleocapsid antibodies. Wells each received 1.5 million to 2.5 million PBMC, cultured with approximately 10 IU/ml IL-2 and 10 ug/ml peptides. It was on days 3 and 7 that half the medium was replaced with IL-2 medium. Notes on this clone: Its target is unknown.

General study points: Pronounced clonal contraction occurred in clones induced by infection and by vaccine late after vaccination.

The method was immunoSEQ multiplex PCR; TCRdb's version includes in-frame clones alone and lacks a portion of them. This table holds about 73,000 clones, 78% found once. Trimming removed 6 bases from V and 1 base from J, with 10 bases in between. The germline V gene encodes CDR1 LNHDA and CDR2 SQIVND (reference sequence). This CDR3 contains 14 residues. The sequence came from a human donor who received a COVID-19 vaccine. The rearrangement links TRBV19 to TRBJ1-5; no firm D call. The specimen was CD4+ T cells from PBMCs cultured with SARS-CoV-2 spike peptides, collected before COVID-19 vaccination. Here the CDR3 reads CASRGHGSNQPQHF. The CDR3 nucleotides are TGTGCCAGTAGGGGTCATGGGAGCAATCAGCCCCAGCATTTT.